A selection of T cell receptor beta chains follows, all from one sample in a study of T cells in tumors after PD-1 blockade. Sequenced by immunoSEQ multiplex PCR; TCRdb stores in-frame clones only, minus some. The sample has 35,000 or so clones; 78% are singletons. This material consisted of PBMCs, taken before anti-PD-1 treatment. The receptors stem from a human donor with basal cell carcinoma. Each CDR3 is given with its conserved first and last residue. The order of the fields is D gene, clone size, V gene, J gene, CDR3 DNA, CDR3 protein. The D gene is left open where the match is weak. A clone size is listed for some rows: how often the clone was seen (once, few, many), or a class if it is expanded.

d_gene: NA; abundance: NA; v_gene: TRBV28; j_gene: TRBJ1-5; CDR3nt: TGTGCCAGCAGTTTAAAGTCGGGCCGTAGCAATCAGCCCCAGCATTTT; CDR3aa: CASSLKSGRSNQPQHF
d_gene: NA; abundance: NA; v_gene: TRBV6-5; j_gene: TRBJ2-1; CDR3nt: TGTGCCAGCCGCTTCGTGGGTCGGAATGAGCAGTTCTTC; CDR3aa: CASRFVGRNEQFF
d_gene: TRBD1; abundance: NA; v_gene: TRBV11-3; j_gene: TRBJ2-2; CDR3nt: TGTGCCAGCAGCTCCCCGCGTGACAGGGGGCCCACCGGGGAGCTGTTTTTT; CDR3aa: CASSSPRDRGPTGELFF
d_gene: TRBD1; abundance: few; v_gene: TRBV30; j_gene: TRBJ1-5; CDR3nt: TGTGCCTGGAGTGATTTGCAGGGGGCCGGCAATCAGCCCCAGCATTTT; CDR3aa: CAWSDLQGAGNQPQHF
d_gene: NA; abundance: NA; v_gene: TRBV5-1; j_gene: TRBJ2-2; CDR3nt: TGCGCCAGCAGCTTGGGCAGGGCAATTACCGGGGAGCTGTTTTTT; CDR3aa: CASSLGRAITGELFF
d_gene: NA; abundance: NA; v_gene: TRBV28; j_gene: TRBJ1-6; CDR3nt: TGTGCCGTCACGTCCGCTGGGAGACCCCTCCACTTT; CDR3aa: CAVTSAGRPLHF
d_gene: TRBD2; abundance: NA; v_gene: TRBV28; j_gene: TRBJ2-1; CDR3nt: TGTGCCAGCAGCCCCTTCAGGCGGGAGTCCTACAATGAGCAGTTCTTC; CDR3aa: CASSPFRRESYNEQFF
d_gene: NA; abundance: NA; v_gene: TRBV7-6; j_gene: TRBJ2-5; CDR3nt: TGTGCCAGCAGCTCCCATCCCGGTGGGACCCAGTACTTC; CDR3aa: CASSSHPGGTQYF
d_gene: TRBD1; abundance: NA; v_gene: TRBV5-8; j_gene: TRBJ2-1; CDR3nt: TGTGCCAGCAGCTTAGGACAGGGAGGCCTCAATGAGCAGTTCTTC; CDR3aa: CASSLGQGGLNEQFF
d_gene: NA; abundance: NA; v_gene: TRBV28; j_gene: TRBJ2-1; CDR3nt: TGTGCCAGCAGTATCCCGGGGCACAATGAGCAGTTCTTC; CDR3aa: CASSIPGHNEQFF
d_gene: NA; abundance: NA; v_gene: TRBV19; j_gene: TRBJ2-6; CDR3nt: TGTGCCAGTAGTATAGATCGGGGAGGGGGTCAAAACTCTGGGGCCAACGTCCTGACTTTC; CDR3aa: CASSIDRGGGQNSGANVLTF
d_gene: NA; abundance: NA; v_gene: TRBV24-1; j_gene: TRBJ1-6; CDR3nt: TGTGCCACCAGTGGCAGGGAGTATAATTCACCCCTCCACTTT; CDR3aa: CATSGREYNSPLHF
d_gene: NA; abundance: NA; v_gene: TRBV3-1/TRBV3-2; j_gene: TRBJ2-1; CDR3nt: TGTGCCAGCAGCCATAGTCTAGCTCGGGATGAGCAGTTCTTC; CDR3aa: CASSHSLARDEQFF
d_gene: NA; abundance: NA; v_gene: TRBV6-6; j_gene: TRBJ2-7; CDR3nt: TGTGCCAGCAGTTACGTGAACGAGCAGTACTTC; CDR3aa: CASSYVNEQYF
d_gene: NA; abundance: NA; v_gene: TRBV3-1/TRBV3-2; j_gene: TRBJ2-1; CDR3nt: TGTGCCAGCACCCCCCAGGCTAGCCCCTACAATGAGCAGTTCTTC; CDR3aa: CASTPQASPYNEQFF
d_gene: NA; abundance: NA; v_gene: TRBV30; j_gene: TRBJ1-1; CDR3nt: TGTGCCTGGGGAGGAGGAGACAGCTCCCGTTTGGCTGAAGCTTTCTTT; CDR3aa: CAWGGGDSSRLAEAFF
d_gene: NA; abundance: few; v_gene: TRBV7-6; j_gene: TRBJ2-1; CDR3nt: TGTGCCAGCAGCTTAGGAGGGGAGCAGTTCTTC; CDR3aa: CASSLGGEQFF
d_gene: TRBD2; abundance: NA; v_gene: TRBV6-1; j_gene: TRBJ2-7; CDR3nt: TGTGCCAGCAGCGAAGCGGGAGCGAGCTCCTACGAGCAGTACTTC; CDR3aa: CASSEAGASSYEQYF
d_gene: NA; abundance: NA; v_gene: TRBV7-6; j_gene: TRBJ2-1; CDR3nt: TGTGCCAGCAGCCGAGGGGTCGATGAGCAGTTCTTC; CDR3aa: CASSRGVDEQFF
d_gene: NA; abundance: NA; v_gene: TRBV23-1; j_gene: TRBJ2-4; CDR3nt: TGCGCCAGCCGCCCCCAAGCTACTTTGAGAGGCAAAAACATTCAGTACTTC; CDR3aa: CASRPQATLRGKNIQYF
d_gene: TRBD2; abundance: NA; v_gene: TRBV7-3; j_gene: TRBJ2-1; CDR3nt: TGTGCCAGCAGCTTAGGGACTAGCGGGAGGGCCGGGAAGTTCTTC; CDR3aa: CASSLGTSGRAGKFF
d_gene: NA; abundance: NA; v_gene: TRBV19; j_gene: TRBJ2-4; CDR3nt: TGTGCCAGTAGTATAAGGGGACCCAAAAACATTCAGTACTTC; CDR3aa: CASSIRGPKNIQYF
d_gene: TRBD1; abundance: many; v_gene: TRBV9; j_gene: TRBJ1-1; CDR3nt: TGTGCCAGCAGCTATACTCCGACAGGGGTTACTGAAGCTTTCTTT; CDR3aa: CASSYTPTGVTEAFF
d_gene: TRBD1; abundance: few; v_gene: TRBV2; j_gene: TRBJ2-5; CDR3nt: TGTGCCAGCAGGGGACAGGGGCGAAGTCAAGAGACCCAGTACTTC; CDR3aa: CASRGQGRSQETQYF
d_gene: TRBD1; abundance: NA; v_gene: TRBV27; j_gene: TRBJ2-2; CDR3nt: TGTGCCAGCAGTTCACAGGGGACGGACACCGGGGAGCTGTTTTTT; CDR3aa: CASSSQGTDTGELFF
d_gene: NA; abundance: NA; v_gene: TRBV7-2; j_gene: TRBJ2-7; CDR3nt: TGTGCCAGCAGCTTAGCGTCCACCTCCACCTACGAGCAGTACTTC; CDR3aa: CASSLASTSTYEQYF
d_gene: NA; abundance: NA; v_gene: TRBV6-5; j_gene: TRBJ2-7; CDR3nt: TGTGCCAGCAGGGGCAGTTCCTACGAGCAGTACTTC; CDR3aa: CASRGSSYEQYF
d_gene: TRBD1; abundance: NA; v_gene: TRBV25-1; j_gene: TRBJ1-1; CDR3nt: TGTGCCAGCAGTCCACAGGGGAGGGGGATGAACACTGAAGCTTTCTTT; CDR3aa: CASSPQGRGMNTEAFF
d_gene: NA; abundance: few; v_gene: TRBV27; j_gene: TRBJ1-1; CDR3nt: TGTGCCAGCAGTTTATCGCGGGGAGCTGAAGCTTTCTTT; CDR3aa: CASSLSRGAEAFF
d_gene: NA; abundance: NA; v_gene: TRBV10-1; j_gene: TRBJ1-5; CDR3nt: TGCGCCAGCAAGATCACCCCCCCAAATCAGCCCCAGCATTTT; CDR3aa: CASKITPPNQPQHF
d_gene: NA; abundance: NA; v_gene: TRBV24-1; j_gene: TRBJ1-5; CDR3nt: TGTGCCACCAGTGATGGACAGAACAATCAGCCCCAGCATTTT; CDR3aa: CATSDGQNNQPQHF
d_gene: TRBD2; abundance: NA; v_gene: TRBV7-2; j_gene: TRBJ2-3; CDR3nt: TGTGCCAGCAGCTTTACGGGGGGGGTAGCAGATACGCAGTATTTT; CDR3aa: CASSFTGGVADTQYF
d_gene: NA; abundance: NA; v_gene: TRBV4-3; j_gene: TRBJ1-5; CDR3nt: TGCGCCAGCAGCCAAGATATTTGCGGGGACCGAACGGTCAATCAGCCCCAGCATTTT; CDR3aa: CASSQDICGDRTVNQPQHF
d_gene: NA; abundance: NA; v_gene: TRBV24-1; j_gene: TRBJ1-2; CDR3nt: TGTGCCACCAGTGAAAGGGGACGGTCTGGCTACACCTTC; CDR3aa: CATSERGRSGYTF
d_gene: TRBD2; abundance: few; v_gene: TRBV6-2/TRBV6-3; j_gene: TRBJ2-7; CDR3nt: TGTGCCAGCAGTTACCCCATTAGCGGGAGGCTCCGCGAGCAGTACTTC; CDR3aa: CASSYPISGRLREQYF
d_gene: TRBD1; abundance: few; v_gene: TRBV7-9; j_gene: TRBJ2-2; CDR3nt: TGTGCCAGCATCAGGGGGATGACAATTACGCCCGGGGAGCTGTTTTTT; CDR3aa: CASIRGMTITPGELFF
d_gene: NA; abundance: NA; v_gene: TRBV19; j_gene: TRBJ2-6; CDR3nt: TGTGCCTCCGGGACGGAGGGGGCAGGGGCCAACGTCCTGACTTTC; CDR3aa: CASGTEGAGANVLTF
d_gene: TRBD1; abundance: NA; v_gene: TRBV6-6; j_gene: TRBJ1-1; CDR3nt: TGTGCCAGCAGTCCCTCCGACAGGGGGTCCACTGAAGCTTTCTTT; CDR3aa: CASSPSDRGSTEAFF
d_gene: TRBD1; abundance: NA; v_gene: TRBV11-1; j_gene: TRBJ1-2; CDR3nt: TGTGCCAGCAGCTTAATGGGACAGAACTATGGCTACACCTTC; CDR3aa: CASSLMGQNYGYTF
d_gene: NA; abundance: NA; v_gene: TRBV24-1; j_gene: TRBJ1-3; CDR3nt: TGTGCCACCAGTGATTTGGGAAACACCATATATTTT; CDR3aa: CATSDLGNTIYF
d_gene: NA; abundance: NA; v_gene: TRBV19; j_gene: TRBJ2-3; CDR3nt: TGTGCCAGTAGTACCCCCTCCAAGACCGAAAGCACAGATACGCAGTATTTT; CDR3aa: CASSTPSKTESTDTQYF